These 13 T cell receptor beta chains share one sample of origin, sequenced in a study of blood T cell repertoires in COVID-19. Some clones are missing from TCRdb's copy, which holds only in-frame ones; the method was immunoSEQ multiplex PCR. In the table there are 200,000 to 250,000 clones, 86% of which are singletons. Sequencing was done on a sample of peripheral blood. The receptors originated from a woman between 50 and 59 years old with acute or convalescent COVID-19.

CDR3: CSAGPSTDTQYF. CDR3 in DNA: TGCAGTGCTGGGCCCTCCACAGATACGCAGTATTTT. The chain combines TRBV29-1 with TRBJ2-3; the D is unclear. The CDR3 spans 12 residues. Germline V gene lookup returns CDR1 SQVTM and CDR2 ANQGSEA.

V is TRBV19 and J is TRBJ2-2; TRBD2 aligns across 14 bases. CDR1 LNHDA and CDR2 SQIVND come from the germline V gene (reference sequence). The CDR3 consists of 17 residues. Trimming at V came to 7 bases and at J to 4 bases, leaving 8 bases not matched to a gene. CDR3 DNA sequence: TGTGCCAGTACCAAACGACTAGCGGGAGGGCCCACCGGGGAGCTGTTTTTT. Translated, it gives CASTKRLAGGPTGELFF.

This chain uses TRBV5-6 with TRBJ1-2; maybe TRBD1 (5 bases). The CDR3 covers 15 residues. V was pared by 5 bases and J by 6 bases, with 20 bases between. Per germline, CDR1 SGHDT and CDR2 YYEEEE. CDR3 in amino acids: CASSYREGRSNGYTF. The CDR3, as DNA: TGTGCCAGCAGTTATAGGGAGGGGCGCAGTAATGGCTACACCTTC.

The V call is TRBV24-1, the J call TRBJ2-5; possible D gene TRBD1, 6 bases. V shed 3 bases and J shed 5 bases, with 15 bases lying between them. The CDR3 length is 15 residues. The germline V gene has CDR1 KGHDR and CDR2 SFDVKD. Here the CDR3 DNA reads TGTGCCACCAGTGATCCCAGGGGTGGCGTGGAGACCCAGTACTTC. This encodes CATSDPRGGVETQYF.

The CDR3 sequence: CASSYERGIGYNSPLHF. CDR3 DNA sequence: TGTGCCAGCAGCTACGAACGGGGGATCGGCTATAATTCACCCCTCCACTTT. V and J are TRBV3-1 (or the pseudogene TRBV3-2) and TRBJ1-6; a possible D gene is TRBD1 (5 bases). The CDR3 has 17 amino acids. Germline V gene data show CDR1 as LGHDT and CDR2 as YNNKEL (reference sequence). With 5 bases removed from V and 3 bases from J, the gap between germline ends came to 17 bases.

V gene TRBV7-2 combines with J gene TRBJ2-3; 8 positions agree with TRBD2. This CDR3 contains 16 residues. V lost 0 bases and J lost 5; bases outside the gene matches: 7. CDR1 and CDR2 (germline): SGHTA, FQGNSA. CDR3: CASSLAGAGGGDTQYF. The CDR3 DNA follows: TGTGCCAGCAGCTTAGCCGGTGCGGGAGGAGGAGATACGCAGTATTTT.

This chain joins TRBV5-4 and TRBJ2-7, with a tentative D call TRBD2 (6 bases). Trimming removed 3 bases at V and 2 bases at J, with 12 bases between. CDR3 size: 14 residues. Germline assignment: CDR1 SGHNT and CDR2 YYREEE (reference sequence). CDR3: CASSSGLATYEQYF. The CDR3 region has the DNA TGTGCCAGCAGCTCGGGCCTAGCGACCTACGAGCAGTACTTC.

The CDR3 bases are TGTGCCAGCAGCTACCGGACTAGCGGGAGAGGAAATGAGCAGTTCTTC. It codes for CASSYRTSGRGNEQFF. V gene TRBV5-6 combines with J gene TRBJ2-1; 13 positions match TRBD2. J lost 7 bases, V lost 3 bases, and 7 bases had no gene match. CDR1 and CDR2 (germline): SGHDT, YYEEEE. CDR3 length: 16 amino acids.

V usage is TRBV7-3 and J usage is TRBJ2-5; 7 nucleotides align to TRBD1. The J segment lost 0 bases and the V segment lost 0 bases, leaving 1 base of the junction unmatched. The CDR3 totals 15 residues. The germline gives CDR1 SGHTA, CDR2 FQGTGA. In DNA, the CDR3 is TGTGCCAGCAGCTTAACCGGACAGGACCAAGAGACCCAGTACTTC. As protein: CASSLTGQDQETQYF.

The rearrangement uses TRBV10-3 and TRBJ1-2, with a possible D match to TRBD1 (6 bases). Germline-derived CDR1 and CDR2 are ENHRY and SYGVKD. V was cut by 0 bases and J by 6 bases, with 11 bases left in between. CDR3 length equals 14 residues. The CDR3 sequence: CAISESRGGNGYTF. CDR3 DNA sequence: TGTGCCATCAGTGAGTCAAGAGGGGGAAATGGCTACACCTTC.

The CDR3 region has the DNA TGCAGCGCTAACACAGGTGATTCTGGTCAGCCCCAGCATTTT. Its protein product is CSANTGDSGQPQHF. V and J are TRBV29-1 and TRBJ1-5; D might be TRBD1 (5 bases). The germline V gene encodes CDR1 SQVTM and CDR2 ANQGSEA. V shed 7 bases and J shed 6 bases, with 19 bases lying between them. The CDR3 loop spans 14 amino acids.

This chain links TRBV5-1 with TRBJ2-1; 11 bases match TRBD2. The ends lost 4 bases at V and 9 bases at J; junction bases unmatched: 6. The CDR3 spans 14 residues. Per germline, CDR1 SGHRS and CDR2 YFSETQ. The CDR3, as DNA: TGCGCCAGCAGCGAGAATCTAGCGGGGGGTGAGCAGTTCTTC. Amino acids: CASSENLAGGEQFF. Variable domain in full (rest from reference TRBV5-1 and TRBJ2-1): KAGVTQTPRYLIKTRGQQVTLSCSPISGHRSVSWYQQTPGQGLQFLFEYFSETQRNKGNFPGRFSGRQFSNSRSEMNVSTLELGDSALYLCASSENLAGGEQFFGPGTRLTVL.

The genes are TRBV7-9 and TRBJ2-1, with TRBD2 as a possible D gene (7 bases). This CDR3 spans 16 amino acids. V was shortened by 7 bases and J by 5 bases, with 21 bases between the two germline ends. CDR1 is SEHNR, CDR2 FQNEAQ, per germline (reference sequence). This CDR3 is CASKRGGTQAHNEQFF. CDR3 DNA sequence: TGTGCCAGCAAAAGGGGGGGAACACAAGCCCACAATGAGCAGTTCTTC.